This T cell receptor (beta chain) was sequenced during a study of T cell changes during pregnancy in multiple sclerosis. Germline V lookup: CDR1 SGHDN, CDR2 FVKESK. The CDR3 totals 15 residues. V shed 4 bases, J shed 11 bases, and the junction held 13 bases outside the gene matches. Repertoires were generated with immunoSEQ multiplex PCR, while TCRdb's copy carries only in-frame clones and drops some. The sample yields roughly 53,000 clones, 85% to 95% seen once. This clonotype originated in a female donor in good health, enrolled as a control in a pregnancy study. J is TRBJ2-5 and V is TRBV14; 10 bases are shared with TRBD1. The sample in question was CD4+ T cells from peripheral blood mononuclear cells, obtained in the second trimester of pregnancy. CDR3 sequence (DNA): TGTGCCAGCAGCCTGCCCGGGACAGGGGTAAGGGAGCAGTACTTC. Its protein product is CASSLPGTGVREQYF.